This T cell receptor beta chain appears in the sequencing data of a study of T cell responses to AZD1222 COVID-19 vaccine. Second-dose groups at about 4 or about 12 weeks were pooled. Profiled with immunoSEQ multiplex PCR; TCRdb holds only in-frame clones, not every one. The data show about 110,000 clones, with 87% seen just once and around 4.7% held by the top ten. Study observations and caveats: Spike-specific TCR breadth and depth were elevated following two AZD1222 doses. Among the donors, most were white British and more were female, and clonal diversity was possibly underestimated.

This clone came up once. What it binds is not known. There are 13 residues in the CDR3. Germline assignment: CDR1 MDHEN and CDR2 SYDVKM. Trimming left V 7 bases short and J 8 bases short, with 12 bases between. The chain combines TRBV28 with TRBJ1-6, with D possibly TRBD1 on 5 matching bases. Sequencing used peripheral blood, obtained 28 days after the second AZD1222 dose. The sequence was collected from an adult who received the AZD1222 COVID-19 vaccine. CDR3 protein: CASTIDRYSPLHF. The CDR3 coding sequence is TGTGCCAGCACCATAGACAGATATTCACCCCTCCACTTT.